The sequence of this T cell receptor (beta chain) was determined in a study of T cells in Graves' hyperthyroidism and ophthalmopathy. This clonotype was recorded at least ten times. V lost 6 bases and J lost 3; bases outside the gene matches: 5. There are 14 residues in the CDR3. Germline V gene sequence: CDR1 SGHAT, CDR2 FQNNGV. Amplified regions were TCR beta CDR3 sequences from RNA transcripts. RT-PCR in the first round (using the HTBI primer set) targeted the TCR CDR3. TCRdb re-derived calls from the multiplex PCR reads in MiXCR, one entry per CDR3 protein. The table includes 650,000 to 700,000 distinct CDR3 sequences, roughly 17% detected once.

V usage is TRBV11-2 and J usage is TRBJ1-1; 9 bases map to TRBD1. Sequencing was done on a sample of blood. The receptor was derived from a man over 45 with Graves' hyperthyroidism. Written as DNA, the CDR3 is TGTGCCAGCAGAAGGACAGGGGTTGACACTGAAGCTTTCTTT. Protein sequence: CASRRTGVDTEAFF.